This TCR beta chain stems from a study of blood T cell repertoires in COVID-19. Study in general: Both acute and convalescent COVID-19 samples were obtained from the United States, Italy and Spain. T cells, B-cell-depleted T cells, or PBMCs provided the cDNA or gDNA that served as material.

Repertoires were generated with immunoSEQ multiplex PCR, while TCRdb's copy carries only in-frame clones and drops some. In the table there are fewer than 90,000 clones, roughly 75% of which are singletons. A few counts support this clone. Germline CDR1 is MDHEN and CDR2 is SYDVKM. This CDR3 comprises 16 residues. Trimming pared 6 bases from V and 0 bases from J, leaving 12 bases between. The chain employs TRBV28 and TRBJ1-6; no firm D call. This TCR derives from a woman between 45 and 65 years old with acute or convalescent COVID-19. The sequenced sample was peripheral blood. This CDR3 reads CASSPLRSSYNSPLHF. The CDR3, as DNA: TGTGCCAGCAGCCCTTTGAGGAGCTCCTATAATTCACCCCTCCACTTT.